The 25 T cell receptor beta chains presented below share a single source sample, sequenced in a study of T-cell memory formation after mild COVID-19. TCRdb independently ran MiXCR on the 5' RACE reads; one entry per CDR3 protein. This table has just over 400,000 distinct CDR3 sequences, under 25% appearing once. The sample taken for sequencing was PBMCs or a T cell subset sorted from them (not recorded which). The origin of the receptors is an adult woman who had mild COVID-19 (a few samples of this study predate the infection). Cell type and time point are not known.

The CDR3: CASSLSRTSSYNEQFF. CDR3 DNA sequence: TGCGCCAGCAGCTTATCCCGGACTAGCTCCTACAATGAGCAGTTCTTC. The rearrangement joins TRBV5-1 to TRBJ2-1; 7 bases match TRBD2. With V trimmed by 2 bases and J by 0 bases, 5 bases remained unmatched. Germline V gene sequence: CDR1 SGHRS, CDR2 YFSETQ. CDR3 length: 16 residues.

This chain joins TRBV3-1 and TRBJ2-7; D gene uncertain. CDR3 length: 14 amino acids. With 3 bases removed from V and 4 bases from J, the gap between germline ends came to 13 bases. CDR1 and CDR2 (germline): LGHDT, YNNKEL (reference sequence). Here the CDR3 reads CASSQTSGPYEQYF. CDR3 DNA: TGTGCCAGCAGCCAGACCTCAGGTCCATACGAGCAGTACTTC.

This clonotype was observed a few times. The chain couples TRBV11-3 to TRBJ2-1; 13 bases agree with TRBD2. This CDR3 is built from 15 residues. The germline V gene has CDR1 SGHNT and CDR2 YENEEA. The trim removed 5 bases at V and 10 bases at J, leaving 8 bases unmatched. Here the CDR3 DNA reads TGTGCCAGCAGCACGGGACTAGCGGGAATTGGGGAGCAGTTCTTC. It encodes CASSTGLAGIGEQFF.

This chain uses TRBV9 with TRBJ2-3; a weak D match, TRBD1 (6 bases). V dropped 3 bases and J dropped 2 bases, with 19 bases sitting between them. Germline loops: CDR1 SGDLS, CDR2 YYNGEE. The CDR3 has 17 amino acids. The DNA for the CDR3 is TGTGCCAGCAGCGAGACCCAAGACAGGCCACACACAGATACGCAGTATTTT. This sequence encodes CASSETQDRPHTDTQYF.

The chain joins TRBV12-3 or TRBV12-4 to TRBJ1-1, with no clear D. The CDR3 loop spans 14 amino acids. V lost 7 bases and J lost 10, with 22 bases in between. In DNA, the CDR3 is TGTGCCAGCACCCCTTTGTCAGAGGGAGAAGGAGCTTTCTTT. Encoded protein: CASTPLSEGEGAFF.

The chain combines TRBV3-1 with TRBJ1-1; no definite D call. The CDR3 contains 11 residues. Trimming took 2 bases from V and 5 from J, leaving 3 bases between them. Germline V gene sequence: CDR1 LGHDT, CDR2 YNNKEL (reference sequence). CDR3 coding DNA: TGTGCCAGCAGCCAATCAACTGAAGCTTTCTTT. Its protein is CASSQSTEAFF.

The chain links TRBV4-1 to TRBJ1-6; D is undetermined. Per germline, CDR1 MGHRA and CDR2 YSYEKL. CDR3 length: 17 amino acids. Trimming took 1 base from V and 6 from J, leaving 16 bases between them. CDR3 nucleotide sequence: TGCGCCAGCAGCCAAGGCCTACAATCTGGTAGTAATTCACCCCTCCACTTT. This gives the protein CASSQGLQSGSNSPLHF.

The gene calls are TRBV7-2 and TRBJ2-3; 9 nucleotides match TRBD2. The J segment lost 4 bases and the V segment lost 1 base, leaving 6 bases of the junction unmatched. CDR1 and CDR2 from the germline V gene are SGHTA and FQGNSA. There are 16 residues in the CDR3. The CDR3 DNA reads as TGTGCCAGCAGCTTAGGCGGCGGGGGGGCCGCAGATACGCAGTATTTT. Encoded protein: CASSLGGGGAADTQYF. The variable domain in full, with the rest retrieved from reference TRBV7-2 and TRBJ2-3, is GAGVSQSPSNKVTEKGKDVELRCDPISGHTALYWYRQSLGQGLEFLIYFQGNSAPDKSGLPSDRFSAERTGGSVSTLTIQRTQQEDSAVYLCASSLGGGGAADTQYFGPGTRLTVL.

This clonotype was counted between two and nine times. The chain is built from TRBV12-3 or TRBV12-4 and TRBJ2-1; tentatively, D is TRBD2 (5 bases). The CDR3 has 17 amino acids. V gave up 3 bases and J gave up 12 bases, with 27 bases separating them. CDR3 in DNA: TGTGCCAGCAGTTTGTTTCGCGCCAGAGGGAGTGGTGAGGGGCAGTTCTTC. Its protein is CASSLFRARGSGEGQFF.

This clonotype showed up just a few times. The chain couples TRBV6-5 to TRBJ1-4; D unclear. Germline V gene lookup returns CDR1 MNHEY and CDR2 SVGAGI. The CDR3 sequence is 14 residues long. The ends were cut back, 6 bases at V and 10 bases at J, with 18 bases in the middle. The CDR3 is CASSPDTWSVKLFF. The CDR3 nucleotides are TGTGCCAGCAGCCCCGACACGTGGAGTGTAAAACTGTTTTTT.

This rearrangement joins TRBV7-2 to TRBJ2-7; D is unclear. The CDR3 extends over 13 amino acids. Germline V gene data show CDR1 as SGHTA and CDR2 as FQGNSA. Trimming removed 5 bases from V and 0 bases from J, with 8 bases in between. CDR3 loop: CASSNPSSYEQYF. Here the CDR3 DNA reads TGTGCCAGCAGCAATCCAAGCTCCTACGAGCAGTACTTC.

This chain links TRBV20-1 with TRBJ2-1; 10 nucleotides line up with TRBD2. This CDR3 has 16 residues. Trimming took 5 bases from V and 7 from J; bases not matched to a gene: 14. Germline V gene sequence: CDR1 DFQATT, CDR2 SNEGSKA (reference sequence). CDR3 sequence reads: CSAPNYLAGDRNEQFF. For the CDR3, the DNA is TGCAGTGCTCCTAATTATCTAGCGGGAGACCGTAATGAGCAGTTCTTC.

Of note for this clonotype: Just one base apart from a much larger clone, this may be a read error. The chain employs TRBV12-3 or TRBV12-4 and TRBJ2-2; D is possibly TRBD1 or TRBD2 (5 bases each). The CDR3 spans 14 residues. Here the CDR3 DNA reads TGTGCCAGCAGTCAGGGCCTTAACACCGGGGAGCGGTTTTTT. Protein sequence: CASSQGLNTGERFF.

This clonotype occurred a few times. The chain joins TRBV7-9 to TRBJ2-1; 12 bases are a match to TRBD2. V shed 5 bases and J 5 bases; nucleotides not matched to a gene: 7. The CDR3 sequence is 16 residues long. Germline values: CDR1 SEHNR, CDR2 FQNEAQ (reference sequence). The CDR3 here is CASSPRTSGNNNEQFF. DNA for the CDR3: TGTGCCAGCAGCCCCCGGACTAGCGGGAATAACAATGAGCAGTTCTTC.

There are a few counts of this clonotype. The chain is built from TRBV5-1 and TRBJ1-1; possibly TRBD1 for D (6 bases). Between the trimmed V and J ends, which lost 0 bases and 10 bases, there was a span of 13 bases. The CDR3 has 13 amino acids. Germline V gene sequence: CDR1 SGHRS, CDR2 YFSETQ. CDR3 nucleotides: TGCGCCAGCAGCTTGGAGGGGGGTGAGGGAGCTTTCTTT. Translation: CASSLEGGEGAFF. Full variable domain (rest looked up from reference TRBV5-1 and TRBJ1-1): KAGVTQTPRYLIKTRGQQVTLSCSPISGHRSVSWYQQTPGQGLQFLFEYFSETQRNKGNFPGRFSGRQFSNSRSEMNVSTLELGDSALYLCASSLEGGEGAFFGQGTRLTVV.

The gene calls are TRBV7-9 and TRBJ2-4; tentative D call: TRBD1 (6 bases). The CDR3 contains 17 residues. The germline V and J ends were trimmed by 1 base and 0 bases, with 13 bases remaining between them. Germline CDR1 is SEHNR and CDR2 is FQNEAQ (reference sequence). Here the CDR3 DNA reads TGTGCCAGCAGCTTAGAGACGGGCAGGGGAGCCAAAAACATTCAGTACTTC. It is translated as CASSLETGRGAKNIQYF.

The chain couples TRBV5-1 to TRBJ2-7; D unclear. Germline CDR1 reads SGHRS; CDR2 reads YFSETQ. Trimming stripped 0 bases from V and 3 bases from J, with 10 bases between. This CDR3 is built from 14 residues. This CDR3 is CASSLEVIYYEQYF. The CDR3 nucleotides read TGCGCCAGCAGCTTGGAGGTCATATACTACGAGCAGTACTTC.

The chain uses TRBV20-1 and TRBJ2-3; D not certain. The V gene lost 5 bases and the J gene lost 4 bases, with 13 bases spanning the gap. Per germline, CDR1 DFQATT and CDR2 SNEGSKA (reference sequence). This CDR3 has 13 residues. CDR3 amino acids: CSAYITSADTQYF. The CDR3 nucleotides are TGCAGTGCTTACATCACCTCCGCAGATACGCAGTATTTT.

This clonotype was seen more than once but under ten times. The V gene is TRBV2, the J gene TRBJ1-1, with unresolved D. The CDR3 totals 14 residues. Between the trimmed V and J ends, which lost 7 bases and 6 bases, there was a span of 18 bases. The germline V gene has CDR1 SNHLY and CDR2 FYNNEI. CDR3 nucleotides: TGTGCCAGCAAATGGGCCCATGACGGGTCTGAAGCTTTCTTT. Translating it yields CASKWAHDGSEAFF.

This CDR3 is CASSGDIRTGELFF. The CDR3 nucleotides are TGCGCCAGCAGCGGAGACATCCGCACCGGGGAGCTGTTTTTT. The chain joins TRBV5-1 to TRBJ2-2, with unresolved D. CDR1 and CDR2 from the germline V gene are SGHRS and YFSETQ. V lost 4 bases and J 4 bases, leaving 11 bases between the germline ends. This CDR3 is built from 14 residues.

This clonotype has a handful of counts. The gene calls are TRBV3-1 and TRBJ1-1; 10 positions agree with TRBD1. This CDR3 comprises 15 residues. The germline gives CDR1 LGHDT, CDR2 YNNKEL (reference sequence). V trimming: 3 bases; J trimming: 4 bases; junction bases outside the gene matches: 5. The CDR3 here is CASSQGQGYVTEAFF. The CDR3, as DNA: TGTGCCAGCAGCCAGGGACAGGGGTATGTCACTGAAGCTTTCTTT.

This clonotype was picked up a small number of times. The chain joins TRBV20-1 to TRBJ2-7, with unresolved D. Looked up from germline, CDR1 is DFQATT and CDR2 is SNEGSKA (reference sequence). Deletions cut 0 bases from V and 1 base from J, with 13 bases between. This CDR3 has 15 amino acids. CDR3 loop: CSARDLRRRSYEQYF. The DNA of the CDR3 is TGCAGTGCTAGAGATCTACGGCGAAGGTCCTACGAGCAGTACTTC.

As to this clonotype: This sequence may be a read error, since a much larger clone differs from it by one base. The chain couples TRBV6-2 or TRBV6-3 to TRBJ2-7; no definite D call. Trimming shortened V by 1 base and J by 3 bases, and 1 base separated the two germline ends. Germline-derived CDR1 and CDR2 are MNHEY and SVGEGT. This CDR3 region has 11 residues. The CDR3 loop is CASSYFYEQYF. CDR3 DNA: TGTGCCAGCAGTTACTTCTACGAGCAGTACTTC.

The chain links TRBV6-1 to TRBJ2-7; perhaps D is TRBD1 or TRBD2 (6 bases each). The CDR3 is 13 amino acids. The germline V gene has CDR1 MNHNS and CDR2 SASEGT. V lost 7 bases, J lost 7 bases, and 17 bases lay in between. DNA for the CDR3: TGTGCCAGCAACCCATCAGGGGCGGGAGAGCAGTACTTC. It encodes CASNPSGAGEQYF.

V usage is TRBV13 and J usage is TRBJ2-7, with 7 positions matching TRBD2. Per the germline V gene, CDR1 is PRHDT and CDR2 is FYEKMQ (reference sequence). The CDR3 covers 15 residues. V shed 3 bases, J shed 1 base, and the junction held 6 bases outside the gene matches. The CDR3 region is CASSLERDPSYEQYF. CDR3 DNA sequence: TGTGCCAGCAGCTTGGAGCGGGACCCTTCCTACGAGCAGTACTTC. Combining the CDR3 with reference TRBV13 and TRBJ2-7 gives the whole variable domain AAGVIQSPRHLIKEKRETATLKCYPIPRHDTVYWYQQGPGQDPQFLISFYEKMQSDKGSIPDRFSAQQFSDYHSELNMSSLELGDSALYFCASSLERDPSYEQYFGPGTRLTVT.